This is a list of T cell receptor beta chains from one sample in a study of T cell responses to AZD1222 COVID-19 vaccine. The data were produced by immunoSEQ multiplex PCR, yet TCRdb's version contains in-frame clones alone and is incomplete. The table records approximately 82,000 clones, 90% of them present only once. Material: peripheral blood, obtained on day 0 of AZD1222 vaccination. All receptors come from an adult in good health. CDR3s leave out the opening cysteine and the closing phenylalanine or tryptophan. Some rows have no size entry. The others give once, few or many, or a class for an expanded clone.

cdr3_length	v_call	clone_size	cdr3_aa
9	TRBV12-3/TRBV12-4	-	ASSLVGDAF
12	TRBV7-2	-	ASSLGGPSYEQY
14	TRBV15	-	ATSRTAELAKNIQY
14	TRBV7-9	-	ASSSDRRTMNTEAF
13	TRBV7-2	few	ASTRTGSFTDTQY
14	TRBV18	once	ASSPFPTGVNTEAF
13	TRBV7-6	-	ASSSTGNGDQPQH
12	TRBV30	-	AWSVGWGGETQY
11	TRBV12-3/TRBV12-4	-	ASSRTPPYEQY
13	TRBV3-1/TRBV3-2	-	ASSQDSDRSYERY
17	TRBV7-2	-	ASSLRISGGAGGTDTQY
12	TRBV6-4	once	ASSEGRVNQPQH
12	TRBV5-4	-	ASSPWGGRYEQY
11	TRBV11-2	-	ASSAGTHYGYT
13	TRBV15	once	ATSRDEQGIYEQY
11	TRBV6-5	-	ASSSGQGHEAF
9	TRBV6-5	-	ASSYRGEAF
14	TRBV2	-	ASSETGISGANVLT
10	TRBV7-3	few	ASSSNSYEQY
12	TRBV27	-	ASSPLTANTEAF
13	TRBV5-4	-	ASSLRAGPSYEQY
10	TRBV10-3	-	ATDRGGTEAF
17	TRBV19	-	ASSIELDREDANTGELF
12	TRBV18	-	ASSMTSSTDTQY
11	TRBV7-2	few	ASSLGSEYGYT
12	TRBV12-5	-	ASAHPGGQETQY
11	TRBV28	-	ASTRDRASGYT
11	TRBV12-3/TRBV12-4	-	ASSQGALYGYT
12	TRBV7-2	-	ASSLWGQGGGYT
11	TRBV10-1	-	ASKGVCIEPLH
12	TRBV7-6	-	ASSTYDRDPEAF
12	TRBV18	-	ASSPALTGYEQF
12	TRBV11-2	-	ASSRPGQGNGYT
11	TRBV14	-	ASSQVGGGEQY
11	TRBV2	once	ASKGQGYNEQY
12	TRBV5-8	-	ASRETGGTYGYT
10	TRBV2	-	ASRWDTYEQY
9	TRBV28	few	ASRKTYEQY
11	TRBV18	-	ASSRQGGTEAF
11	TRBV18	-	ASSVEPDQPQH
14	TRBV6-6	-	ASSYPPGQGKSTIY
13	TRBV18	-	ASSLDMSNTGELF
9	TRBV2	-	ASMENNEQF
13	TRBV9	-	ASSVMTAPNYGYT
13	TRBV10-3	-	AISGGTGVGGELF
12	TRBV18	-	ASSEGRQNTEAF
13	TRBV5-4	once	ASSLRDYITDTQY
13	TRBV6-5	-	ASSSPRGTGSRAF
13	TRBV5-1	-	ASSSDGQPNSPLH
12	TRBV19	-	ASSIQGGGTEAF
13	TRBV5-4	-	ASSLFDRDSTEAF
9	TRBV30	-	AWGVQGEQY
12	TRBV28	-	ASSFTSGPGTQY
11	TRBV30	few	AWRGVFRTEAF
14	TRBV7-8	few	ASSLSSLGKGNTIY
14	TRBV2	-	ASIRTSGGTSYEQY
11	TRBV21-1	-	ASQEHAAYGYT
11	TRBV20-1	-	SASEVMNTEAF
15	TRBV18	-	ASSPRRTGTSTDTQY
13	TRBV7-2	-	ASSARTRGSYEQY